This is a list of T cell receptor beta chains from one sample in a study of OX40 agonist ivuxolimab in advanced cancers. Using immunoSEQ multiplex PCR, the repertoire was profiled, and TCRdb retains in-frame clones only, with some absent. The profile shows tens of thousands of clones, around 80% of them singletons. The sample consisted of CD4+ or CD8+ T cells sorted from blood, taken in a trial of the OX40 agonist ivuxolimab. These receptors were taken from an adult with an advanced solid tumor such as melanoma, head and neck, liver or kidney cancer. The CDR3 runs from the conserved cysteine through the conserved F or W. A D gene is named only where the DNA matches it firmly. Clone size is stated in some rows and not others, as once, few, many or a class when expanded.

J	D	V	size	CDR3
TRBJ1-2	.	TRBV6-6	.	CASSLAGYGYTF
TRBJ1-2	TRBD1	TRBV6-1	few	CASRKTGDRNGYTF
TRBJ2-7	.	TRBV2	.	CASSEWPPPLF
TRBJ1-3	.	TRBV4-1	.	CASSQIVGSRSGNTIYF
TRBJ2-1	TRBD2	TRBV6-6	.	CASSAGATYNEQFF
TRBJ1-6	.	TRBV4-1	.	CASSQAGLDFNSPLHF
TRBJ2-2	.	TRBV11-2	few	CASKGWQANTGELFF
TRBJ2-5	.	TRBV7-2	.	CASSLGVTQYF
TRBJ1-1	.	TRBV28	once	CASFRGGLLNTEAFF
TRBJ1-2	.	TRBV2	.	CASTREDSAGGYTF
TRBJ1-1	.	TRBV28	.	CASSPSGKGNTEAFF
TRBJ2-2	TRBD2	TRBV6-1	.	CASGSGRANGELFF
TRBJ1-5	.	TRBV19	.	CASSRDGYNQPQHF
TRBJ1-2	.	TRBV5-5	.	CASSLADRFSMGYTF
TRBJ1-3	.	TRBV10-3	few	CAISEFSGNTIYF
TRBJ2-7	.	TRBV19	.	CASSMKQPPYEQYF
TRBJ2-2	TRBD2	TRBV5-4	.	CASSPRTSGRLGELFF
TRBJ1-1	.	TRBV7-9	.	CASSLDTGTANTEAFF
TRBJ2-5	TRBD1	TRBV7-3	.	CASSQGQGETQYF
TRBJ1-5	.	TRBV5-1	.	CASSLGGAGNQPQHF
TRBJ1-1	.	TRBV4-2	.	CASSLRANTEAFF
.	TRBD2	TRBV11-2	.	CASSFQSSGSWYEQYF
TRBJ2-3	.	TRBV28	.	CASSIPYRRGRDTQYF
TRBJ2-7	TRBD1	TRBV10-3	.	CATKTGPYEQYF
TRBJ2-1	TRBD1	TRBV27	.	CASSLLRIGGVSNEQFF
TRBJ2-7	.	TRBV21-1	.	CASSKAGRVYEQYF
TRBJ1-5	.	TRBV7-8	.	CASSSGQHSNQPQHF
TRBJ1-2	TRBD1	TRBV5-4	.	CASRRTGDPF
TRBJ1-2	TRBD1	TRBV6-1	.	CASLEGAGFEGYTF
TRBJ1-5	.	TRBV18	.	CASSLSGGNNQPQHF
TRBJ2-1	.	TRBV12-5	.	CASAPLGSGYNEQFF
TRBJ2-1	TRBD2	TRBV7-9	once	CASSPKGTSGRAGRNEQFF
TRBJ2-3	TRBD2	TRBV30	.	CAWSVGLADTDTQYF
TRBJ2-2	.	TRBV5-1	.	CASYGALGESGELFF
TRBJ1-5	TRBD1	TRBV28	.	CASKIGTGRSNQPQHF
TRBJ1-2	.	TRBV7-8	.	CASSPSRLRSGYTF
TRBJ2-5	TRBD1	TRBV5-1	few	CASSEGQRTQYF
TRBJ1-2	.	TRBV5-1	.	CASSLVGSPGVGYTF
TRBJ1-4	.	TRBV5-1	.	CASSLVGTSNEKLFF
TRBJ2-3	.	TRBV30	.	CAWEGVPTDTQYF
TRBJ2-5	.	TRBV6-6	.	CAAGPETQYF
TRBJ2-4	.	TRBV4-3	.	CASSQDRILAKNIQYF
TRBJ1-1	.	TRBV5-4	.	CASSLETPNTEAFF
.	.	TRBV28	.	CASRRGGGGDYEQYF
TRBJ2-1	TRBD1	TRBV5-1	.	CASSSQGYEQFF
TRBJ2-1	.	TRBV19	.	CASSSTLVLVYNEQFF
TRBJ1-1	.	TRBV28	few	CASSSPETWNTEAFF
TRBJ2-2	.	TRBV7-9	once	CASSPNSAGELFF
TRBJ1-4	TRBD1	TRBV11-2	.	CASSPRTGFRNEKLFF
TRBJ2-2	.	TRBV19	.	CASRGSTNTGELFF
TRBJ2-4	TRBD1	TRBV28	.	CATQDRGNIQYF
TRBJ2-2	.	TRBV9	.	CASSVRGDLNTGELFF
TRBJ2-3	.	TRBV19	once	CASSMSGRVDTDTQYF
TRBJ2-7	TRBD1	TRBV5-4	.	CASSPPGQRNRVYF
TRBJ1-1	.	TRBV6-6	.	CASSYSARGAFF
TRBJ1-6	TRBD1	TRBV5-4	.	CASGKQGRSPLHF